The 12 T cell receptor beta chains in this list originate from one sample, sequenced in a study of shared clonotypes between healthy human individuals. Only in-frame clones appear in the TCRdb table, and some are missing; sequencing was by immunoSEQ multiplex PCR. The sample includes around 2,100,000 clones, about 95% seen only once; the top ten take roughly 1%. Terminally differentiated effector memory CD45RA+ cells were excluded by CCR7 positive selection of CD45RO-negative cells. The source material was naive CD8+ T cells sorted from blood. The receptors derive from a man aged 18 to 29 in good health.

The chain links TRBV29-1 to TRBJ2-3; a possible D gene is TRBD1 (6 bases). The CDR3 consists of 15 residues. Germline assignment: CDR1 SQVTM and CDR2 ANQGSEA. Deletions cut 0 bases from V and 2 bases from J, with 12 bases between. The CDR3 region is CSVEDPDSPTDTQYF. The CDR3 DNA reads as TGCAGCGTTGAAGATCCGGACAGTCCCACAGATACGCAGTATTTT.

This clone has just one count. This sample also contains other DNA sequences that code for the same CDR3. The V gene is TRBV11-2, the J gene TRBJ2-7, with 8 bases fitting TRBD2. In germline, CDR1 is SGHAT, CDR2 FQNNGV. The ends lost 4 bases at V and 3 bases at J; junction bases unmatched: 5. This CDR3 has 14 amino acids. CDR3 DNA sequence: TGTGCCAGCAGCTATGCCGGGACTAGCTACGAGCAGTACTTC. As protein: CASSYAGTSYEQYF.

This chain links TRBV7-8 with TRBJ1-3; D remains unclear. This CDR3 has 15 amino acids. The V end was cut by 5 bases, the J end by 0 bases, with 11 bases between. Germline CDR1 SGHVS, CDR2 FQNEAQ. CDR3 loop: CASSLERASGNTIYF. CDR3 nucleotide sequence: TGTGCCAGCAGCCTAGAGAGGGCCTCTGGAAACACCATATATTTT. The full variable domain, in which reference TRBV7-8 and TRBJ1-3 provide the parts outside the CDR3, is GAGVSQSPRYKVAKRGQDVALRCDPISGHVSLFWYQQALGQGPEFLTYFQNEAQLDKSGLPSDRFFAERPEGSVSTLKIQRTQQEDSAVYLCASSLERASGNTIYFGEGSWLTVV.

This rearrangement joins TRBV6-1 to TRBJ2-5; D is unresolved. V was clipped by 3 bases and J by 0 bases, with 8 bases between them. The CDR3 contains 14 residues. Germline V lookup: CDR1 MNHNS, CDR2 SASEGT. The CDR3 protein is CASSDWAYQETQYF. The DNA of the CDR3 is TGTGCCAGCAGTGATTGGGCGTACCAAGAGACCCAGTACTTC.

The chain joins TRBV27 to TRBJ2-1; 8 bases map to TRBD2. The germline V gene encodes CDR1 MNHEY and CDR2 SMNVEV (reference sequence). This CDR3 has 16 residues. Trimming removed 2 bases from V and 5 bases from J; junction bases left unmatched: 8. The CDR3, as DNA: TGTGCCAGCAGTTTAACGGCGGGGGGACTCAACAATGAGCAGTTCTTC. This translates into CASSLTAGGLNNEQFF.

The chain's CDR3 is CASSLIGGRTDTQYF. The CDR3 coding sequence is TGTGCCAGCAGTTTGATCGGGGGGCGAACAGATACGCAGTATTTT. The J gene is TRBJ2-3, the V gene TRBV6-1; TRBD2 might be the D (7 bases). This CDR3 spans 15 amino acids. CDR1 MNHNS and CDR2 SASEGT come from the germline V gene. V dropped 5 bases and J dropped 3 bases, with 15 bases sitting between them.

This chain uses TRBV5-1 with TRBJ2-4; 8 nucleotides agree with TRBD2. Germline V gives CDR1 SGHRS, CDR2 YFSETQ. This CDR3 has 16 residues. The chain's CDR3 is CAQLPREGDAKNIQYF. The CDR3 DNA reads TGCGCTCAGCTGCCTCGGGAGGGTGATGCCAAAAACATTCAGTACTTC. Using reference TRBV5-1 and TRBJ2-4 for the parts outside the CDR3, the full variable domain is KAGVTQTPRYLIKTRGQQVTLSCSPISGHRSVSWYQQTPGQGLQFLFEYFSETQRNKGNFPGRFSGRQFSNSRSEMNVSTLELGDSALYLCAQLPREGDAKNIQYFGAGTRLSVL.

This sequence joins TRBV4-1 and TRBJ2-3, with 8 nucleotides matching TRBD1. With V trimmed by 0 bases and J by 5 bases, 4 bases remained unmatched. The CDR3 spans 15 residues. From germline, CDR1 is MGHRA and CDR2 YSYEKL. CDR3 sequence: CASSQEGQALDTQYF. The CDR3 DNA is TGCGCCAGCAGCCAAGAGGGACAGGCTTTAGATACGCAGTATTTT.

As regards this clone: Other nucleotide sequences in the sample specify the same CDR3. This chain joins TRBV7-9 and TRBJ2-1; 8 bases agree with TRBD2. The germline CDR1 and CDR2 sequences are SEHNR and FQNEAQ (reference sequence). J gave up 4 bases and V 0 bases, and 5 bases lay outside the gene matches. The CDR3 consists of 16 residues. The CDR3 nucleotides are TGTGCCAGCAGCTTAGCTTTAGCGGGGCCTTACAATGAGCAGTTCTTC. This codes for CASSLALAGPYNEQFF.

The genes are TRBV10-3 and TRBJ2-1, with 7 nucleotides matching TRBD1. Germline values: CDR1 ENHRY, CDR2 SYGVKD. This CDR3 comprises 15 residues. V shed 4 bases and J 4 bases; nucleotides not matched to a gene: 7. CDR3 in DNA: TGTGCCATCAGTGGAGAGGGGGCTAAATACAATGAGCAGTTCTTC. Translation: CAISGEGAKYNEQFF.

The V gene is TRBV12-5, the J gene TRBJ1-2; 8 nucleotides agree with TRBD1. Germline CDR1 and CDR2: LGHNT and FRNRAP. The CDR3 consists of 14 residues. The ends lost 3 bases at V and 3 bases at J; junction bases unmatched: 3. The CDR3 region has the DNA TGTGCTAGTGGTTTTGACAGGGGCTACTATGGCTACACCTTC. Translating it yields CASGFDRGYYGYTF.

With regard to this clone: The same CDR3 is also encoded by other DNA sequences in this sample. The V gene is TRBV28, the J gene TRBJ2-5; the match to TRBD1 covers 8 bases. Unmatched junction bases numbered 4, after V lost 5 bases and J lost 2 bases. Germline CDR1 is MDHEN and CDR2 is SYDVKM. This CDR3 spans 14 amino acids. The CDR3 protein is CASSSGQGQETQYF. In DNA form, the CDR3 reads TGTGCCAGCAGTAGCGGACAGGGACAAGAGACCCAGTACTTC. Filled out from reference TRBV28 and TRBJ2-5, the complete variable domain reads DVKVTQSSRYLVKRTGEKVFLECVQDMDHENMFWYRQDPGLGLRLIYFSYDVKMKEKGDIPEGYSVSREKKERFSLILESASTNQTSMYLCASSSGQGQETQYFGPGTRLLVL.